This T cell receptor (beta chain) was captured in a study of blood T cell repertoires in COVID-19. About the study: From the United States, Italy and Spain came samples of acute and convalescent COVID-19.

A single count supports this clone. V gave up 5 bases and J gave up 3 bases, with 10 bases separating them. This CDR3 region has 14 residues. Germline V lookup: CDR1 SGHTA, CDR2 FQGNSA. TCRdb's table, derived via immunoSEQ multiplex PCR, lists solely in-frame clones and lacks some. The sample carries 260,000 or so clones, about 85% recorded once. The sequence derives from a woman aged 45-65 years who had recovered from COVID-19. The chain carries TRBV7-2 and TRBJ2-2; tentatively, D is TRBD2 (7 bases). Sample: PBMCs or T cells enriched from blood (not recorded which). Written as DNA, the CDR3 is TGTGCCAGCAGCAAGGGGGGGTACACCGGGGAGCTGTTTTTT. This gives the protein CASSKGGYTGELFF.